This is a list of T cell receptor beta chains from one sample in a study of blood T cell repertoires in COVID-19. TCRdb's table, derived via immunoSEQ multiplex PCR, lists solely in-frame clones and lacks some. This sample has 200,000 to 250,000 clones, with around nine tenths found just once. The sample taken for sequencing was peripheral blood. The receptors were sampled from a man aged 60 to 69 who had recovered from COVID-19. Both conserved end residues are part of each CDR3. A D gene is named only where the DNA matches it firmly. Not every row has a clone size; where given, it reads once, few, many or a size class.

v_call	j_call	d_call	clone_size	cdr3_nt	cdr3_aa
TRBV19	TRBJ2-3	NA	NA	TGTGCCAGTAGTCGGTCAGATACGCAGTATTTT	CASSRSDTQYF
TRBV7-2	TRBJ1-1	TRBD1	NA	TGTGCCAGCAGAAGGGGGCTCTACCCTGAAGCTTTCTTT	CASRRGLYPEAFF
TRBV11-2	TRBJ2-7	TRBD1	NA	TGTGCCAGCAGGATCGGGACAGCCGTCTCCTACGAGCAGTACTTC	CASRIGTAVSYEQYF
TRBV14	TRBJ2-5	NA	NA	TGTGCCAGCAGCCTGTCAGGGCTAGGAGAGACCCAGTACTTC	CASSLSGLGETQYF
TRBV7-2	TRBJ2-7	NA	NA	TGTGCCAGCAGCTTACACCGGGTGGGCGAGCAGTACTTC	CASSLHRVGEQYF
TRBV5-1	TRBJ1-4	TRBD1	many	TGCGCCAGCAGCTTGGCGGACAGGGGTGTATCTAATGAAAAACTGTTTTTT	CASSLADRGVSNEKLFF
TRBV5-1	TRBJ1-2	TRBD1	NA	TGCGCCAGCAGCAGTTACAGGGGGAGGTATGGCTACACCTTC	CASSSYRGRYGYTF
TRBV28	TRBJ1-5	NA	NA	TGTGCCAGCAGTTCCCCCGGGGGGGGTAATCAGCCCCAGCATTTT	CASSSPGGGNQPQHF
TRBV23-1	TRBJ1-5	NA	NA	TGCGCCAGCAGTCACCCTGGACGACGGACTTATAGCAATCAGCCCCAGCATTTT	CASSHPGRRTYSNQPQHF
TRBV18	TRBJ2-5	TRBD1	NA	TGTGCCAGCTCAATCCTGGGACAGAGCCAAGAGACCCAGTACTTC	CASSILGQSQETQYF
TRBV6-5	TRBJ1-4	NA	NA	TGTGCCAGCAGTTATAGTGGGGCATGGTTTGAAAAACTGTTTTTT	CASSYSGAWFEKLFF
TRBV6-4	TRBJ1-2	NA	NA	TGTGCCAGCAGTGACGGGGGGACGGAAGGCTACACCTTC	CASSDGGTEGYTF
TRBV28	TRBJ2-7	TRBD1	NA	TGTGCCAGCAGTCCGGAGGACAGGATACTCTACGAGCAGTACTTC	CASSPEDRILYEQYF
TRBV19	TRBJ1-2	NA	NA	TGTGCCAGTAGGCCCGTGGGAGGGGGTCCCGGCGGCTACACCTTC	CASRPVGGGPGGYTF
TRBV5-1	TRBJ1-4	TRBD1	NA	TGCGCCAGCAGCATGGACAGGAATGAAAAACTGTTTTTT	CASSMDRNEKLFF
TRBV7-9	TRBJ1-2	TRBD1	NA	TGTGCCAGCAGCTTAGGGGGACAGATATTTGGTGGCTACACCTTC	CASSLGGQIFGGYTF
TRBV10-3	TRBJ2-3	NA	NA	TGTGCCATCAGTGGGAAAAGAGGGGGTAGGGCAGATACGCAGTATTTT	CAISGKRGGRADTQYF
TRBV11-2	TRBJ2-7	TRBD1	NA	TGTGCCAGCAGCTCGCGGGGACAGGGGGCCATCAGCCACGAGCAGTACTTC	CASSSRGQGAISHEQYF
TRBV5-6	TRBJ2-3	NA	once	TGTGCCAGCAGCTTGGATCAGGGGAGCACGCAGTATTTT	CASSLDQGSTQYF
TRBV2	TRBJ2-7	TRBD1	NA	TGTGCCAGCAGTGATGGACAGGGCTCCTCAGAGCAGTACTTC	CASSDGQGSSEQYF
TRBV15	TRBJ2-5	TRBD2	NA	TGTGCCACCAGCAGAGATCGGGGGGGGAGGACCCAGTACTTC	CATSRDRGGRTQYF
TRBV5-6	TRBJ1-2	TRBD1	NA	TGTGCCAGCAGCTTGGAGGGGGCGCGTCGGAGTAGCTACACCTTC	CASSLEGARRSSYTF
TRBV28	TRBJ1-1	TRBD1	NA	TGTGCCAGCAGTTCCCCATACGGGGGACAGGTAGTGCGAGCTTTCTTT	CASSSPYGGQVVRAFF
TRBV5-1	TRBJ2-5	NA	NA	TGCGCCAGCAGCCGGGATGGGATAGGAGAGACCCAGTACTTC	CASSRDGIGETQYF
TRBV7-9	TRBJ2-1	NA	NA	TGTGCCAGCAGCTTAGTAGGGGAATCCTACAATGAGCAGTTCTTC	CASSLVGESYNEQFF
TRBV30	TRBJ1-2	NA	NA	TGTGCCTGGAGTGTACGGGGGGCGCCTAACTATGGCTACACCTTC	CAWSVRGAPNYGYTF
TRBV14	TRBJ2-7	NA	NA	TGTGCCAGCAGCCAAGATGGGACTTACTACGAGCAGTACTTC	CASSQDGTYYEQYF
TRBV7-8	TRBJ1-1	NA	NA	TGTGCCAGCAGCACTCACCTAATGAACACTGAAGCTTTCTTT	CASSTHLMNTEAFF
TRBV10-1	TRBJ2-1	NA	NA	TGCGCCAGCAGCGAAAGCGGAGAATTCGACAATGAGCAGTTCTTC	CASSESGEFDNEQFF
TRBV6-5	TRBJ2-1	TRBD2	NA	TGTGCCAGCAGGCCTCGCGGGAGAATGTACAATGAGCAGTTCTTC	CASRPRGRMYNEQFF
TRBV19	TRBJ2-3	TRBD2	NA	TGTGCCAGTTCCCTCCTAGCGGGAAACACAGATACGCAGTATTTT	CASSLLAGNTDTQYF
TRBV7-3	TRBJ2-6	TRBD1	NA	TGTGCCAGCAGCCGGACAGGGGGCCCACTGAGCTCTGGGGCCAACGTCCTGACTTTC	CASSRTGGPLSSGANVLTF
TRBV4-3	TRBJ1-6	NA	NA	TGCGCCAGCAGCCCCTGGCTCTCAGGGGATTCACCCCTCCACTTT	CASSPWLSGDSPLHF
TRBV5-6	TRBJ1-5	TRBD1	NA	TGTGCCAGGCCCCTTCCGGGACAGGGTATTCAGCCCCAGCATTTT	CARPLPGQGIQPQHF
TRBV27	TRBJ1-2	TRBD1	NA	TGTGCCAGCAGTTACAACAGGGGTACGAGTGGCTACACCTTC	CASSYNRGTSGYTF
TRBV5-1	TRBJ2-5	NA	NA	TGCGCCAGCAGCCCCGGGGTGGTCCAAGAGACCCAGTACTTC	CASSPGVVQETQYF
TRBV5-1	TRBJ2-2	TRBD2	NA	TGCGCCAGCAGCCTGCGACTAGCGGGAGGGCCGAACACCGGGGAGCTGTTTTTT	CASSLRLAGGPNTGELFF
TRBV30	TRBJ1-5	TRBD1	NA	TGTGCCTGGAGTGAGGGACAGGGGAATCAGCCCCAGCATTTT	CAWSEGQGNQPQHF
TRBV5-3	TRBJ1-6	NA	once	TGTGCCAGAAGCTTTCACAGGGTTAATTCACCCCTCCACTTT	CARSFHRVNSPLHF
TRBV30	TRBJ1-2	TRBD1	NA	TGTGCCTGGAGTTTCTCGGACAGGCCCAACTATGGCTACACCTTC	CAWSFSDRPNYGYTF
TRBV6-5	TRBJ2-7	NA	NA	TGTGCCAGCAGTCAACGGGGAGCTACTGCTCGCGAGCAGTACTTC	CASSQRGATAREQYF
TRBV5-1	TRBJ1-2	NA	NA	TGCGCCAGCAGCTTGGGAGGGTCCTATGGCTACACCTTC	CASSLGGSYGYTF
TRBV5-1	TRBJ1-1	TRBD1	NA	TGCGCCAGCAGCTTGGACTCTTGGGACTACGACAGGGGCACTGAAGCTTTCTTT	CASSLDSWDYDRGTEAFF
TRBV10-3	TRBJ1-1	NA	NA	TGTGCCATCAGAGACGGGGAGGACACTGAAGCTTTCTTT	CAIRDGEDTEAFF
TRBV30	TRBJ1-1	NA	NA	TGTGCCTGGAGTGTCAGGGAGGCCACTGAAGCTTTCTTT	CAWSVREATEAFF
TRBV10-3	TRBJ1-6	NA	NA	TGTGCCATCAGTGAGTCGGTAGGACAGCGGAATTCACCCCTCCACTTT	CAISESVGQRNSPLHF